This is a list of T cell receptor beta chains from one sample in a study of cytomegalovirus exposure and HLA in healthy donors. Generated by immunoSEQ multiplex PCR, the TCRdb table keeps only in-frame clones and is missing some. Altogether 95,000 to 120,000 clones are present, 90% to 96% being singletons, with the ten largest covering around 0.65%. The sequencing sample was made of PBMCs. The source of these receptors is a woman under 30 in good health and CMV-seronegative. The CDR3 runs from the conserved cysteine through the conserved F or W. The D gene is left open where the match is weak. The size field is filled for only some rows; it gives once, few, many or a size class.

d_call: TRBD1
j_call: TRBJ1-2
v_call: TRBV18
clone_size: -
cdr3_aa: CASSLGTGDNYGYTF
cdr3_nt: TGTGCCAGCTCACTGGGGACAGGAGATAACTATGGCTACACCTTC

d_call: TRBD2
j_call: TRBJ2-3
v_call: TRBV6-6
clone_size: -
cdr3_aa: CASRGGQRGSTDTQYF
cdr3_nt: TGTGCCAGCAGGGGCGGGCAGCGGGGGTCCACAGATACGCAGTATTTT

d_call: -
j_call: TRBJ1-2
v_call: TRBV9
clone_size: -
cdr3_aa: CASSVGQGNYGYTF
cdr3_nt: TGTGCCAGCAGCGTAGGGCAGGGTAACTATGGCTACACCTTC

d_call: TRBD2
j_call: TRBJ2-2
v_call: TRBV7-8
clone_size: -
cdr3_aa: CASSLGGGVPNTGELFF
cdr3_nt: TGTGCCAGCAGCTTAGGGGGGGGAGTCCCCAACACCGGGGAGCTGTTTTTT

d_call: -
j_call: TRBJ1-4
v_call: TRBV7-7
clone_size: -
cdr3_aa: CASSLTAGEKLFF
cdr3_nt: TGTGCTAGCAGCTTAACGGCGGGGGAAAAACTGTTTTTT

d_call: TRBD2
j_call: TRBJ2-3
v_call: TRBV18
clone_size: -
cdr3_aa: CASSPLGLAGGTDTQYF
cdr3_nt: TGTGCCAGCTCACCCCTAGGACTAGCGGGGGGAACAGATACGCAGTATTTT

d_call: TRBD1
j_call: TRBJ1-5
v_call: TRBV2
clone_size: once
cdr3_aa: CASGGDSPNQPQHF
cdr3_nt: TGTGCCAGCGGCGGGGACAGCCCTAATCAGCCCCAGCATTTT

d_call: -
j_call: TRBJ1-2
v_call: TRBV28
clone_size: -
cdr3_aa: CASSFTRAYYGYTF
cdr3_nt: TGTGCCAGCAGTTTTACCAGGGCTTACTATGGCTACACCTTC

d_call: -
j_call: TRBJ2-1
v_call: TRBV29-1
clone_size: -
cdr3_aa: CSVEINTGTFYNEQFF
cdr3_nt: TGCAGCGTTGAAATAAACACCGGGACTTTCTACAATGAGCAGTTCTTC

d_call: -
j_call: TRBJ2-1
v_call: TRBV10-1
clone_size: -
cdr3_aa: CASSEARALYNEQFF
cdr3_nt: TGCGCCAGCAGTGAGGCCAGGGCCCTCTACAATGAGCAGTTCTTC

d_call: TRBD2
j_call: TRBJ2-2
v_call: TRBV4-2
clone_size: -
cdr3_aa: CASSQETSGSNTGELFF
cdr3_nt: TGTGCCAGCAGCCAAGAAACTAGCGGATCGAACACCGGGGAGCTGTTTTTT

d_call: -
j_call: TRBJ1-6
v_call: TRBV6-1
clone_size: -
cdr3_aa: CASSAPPGDLNSPLHF
cdr3_nt: TGTGCCAGCAGTGCACCCCCAGGGGACCTTAATTCACCCCTCCACTTT

d_call: TRBD1
j_call: TRBJ1-1
v_call: TRBV6-6
clone_size: -
cdr3_aa: CASSPGTGVSGTEAFF
cdr3_nt: TGTGCCAGCAGCCCCGGGACAGGGGTTAGTGGCACTGAAGCTTTCTTT

d_call: -
j_call: TRBJ2-7
v_call: TRBV6-5
clone_size: -
cdr3_aa: CASSPRGFSYEQYF
cdr3_nt: TGTGCCAGCAGTCCCCGCGGGTTCTCCTACGAGCAGTACTTC

d_call: TRBD1
j_call: TRBJ2-2
v_call: TRBV19
clone_size: -
cdr3_aa: CASSTGGWGELFF
cdr3_nt: TGTGCCAGTAGCACAGGGGGCTGGGGGGAGCTGTTTTTT

d_call: TRBD2
j_call: TRBJ2-2
v_call: TRBV7-9
clone_size: -
cdr3_aa: CASSFRGGTGELFF
cdr3_nt: TGTGCCAGCAGCTTCCGGGGGGGGACCGGGGAGCTGTTTTTT

d_call: -
j_call: TRBJ1-1
v_call: TRBV4-3
clone_size: once
cdr3_aa: CASSQGQNTEAFF
cdr3_nt: TGCGCCAGCAGCCAAGGACAGAACACTGAAGCTTTCTTT

d_call: -
j_call: TRBJ2-2
v_call: TRBV19
clone_size: -
cdr3_aa: CASRMFRTGNTGELFF
cdr3_nt: TGTGCCAGTAGGATGTTCAGGACTGGGAACACCGGGGAGCTGTTTTTT

d_call: -
j_call: TRBJ2-5
v_call: TRBV6-5
clone_size: -
cdr3_aa: CASSYSVQEETQYF
cdr3_nt: TGTGCCAGCAGTTACTCGGTGCAGGAAGAGACCCAGTACTTC

d_call: -
j_call: TRBJ2-1
v_call: TRBV27
clone_size: -
cdr3_aa: CASSLEGHPSYNEQFF
cdr3_nt: TGTGCCAGCAGTTTAGAGGGACACCCCTCCTACAATGAGCAGTTCTTC

d_call: TRBD2
j_call: TRBJ2-3
v_call: TRBV28
clone_size: -
cdr3_aa: CASSQIAGGSTDTQYF
cdr3_nt: TGTGCCAGCAGTCAAATAGCGGGGGGGAGCACAGATACGCAGTATTTT

d_call: -
j_call: TRBJ1-5
v_call: TRBV7-2
clone_size: -
cdr3_aa: CASSLEGGVSNQPQHF
cdr3_nt: TGTGCCAGCAGCTTAGAGGGGGGGGTGAGCAATCAGCCCCAGCATTTT

d_call: TRBD1
j_call: TRBJ2-1
v_call: TRBV7-9
clone_size: -
cdr3_aa: CASSPGQGDSYNEQFF
cdr3_nt: TGTGCCAGCAGCCCCGGACAGGGGGACTCCTACAATGAGCAGTTCTTC

d_call: -
j_call: TRBJ1-2
v_call: TRBV29-1
clone_size: -
cdr3_aa: CSVERQGYGYTF
cdr3_nt: TGCAGCGTTGAGCGGCAGGGCTATGGCTACACCTTC

d_call: TRBD2
j_call: TRBJ2-7
v_call: TRBV4-2
clone_size: -
cdr3_aa: CASSQYSTSGGYEQYF
cdr3_nt: TGTGCCAGCAGCCAATATTCGACTAGCGGGGGGTACGAGCAGTACTTC

d_call: TRBD2
j_call: TRBJ2-5
v_call: TRBV7-9
clone_size: -
cdr3_aa: CASTLAGEVETQYF
cdr3_nt: TGTGCCAGCACCTTAGCGGGGGAGGTCGAGACCCAGTACTTC

d_call: TRBD1
j_call: TRBJ2-5
v_call: TRBV30
clone_size: -
cdr3_aa: CAWSAGTGQETQYF
cdr3_nt: TGTGCCTGGAGTGCCGGGACAGGACAAGAGACCCAGTACTTC

d_call: -
j_call: TRBJ1-2
v_call: TRBV30
clone_size: -
cdr3_aa: CAWSVIRGGYTF
cdr3_nt: TGTGCCTGGAGTGTGATCAGGGGCGGCTACACCTTC

d_call: -
j_call: TRBJ2-1
v_call: TRBV6-6
clone_size: -
cdr3_aa: CASSSVGLNEQFF
cdr3_nt: TGTGCCAGCAGCAGTGTAGGACTAAATGAGCAGTTCTTC

d_call: -
j_call: TRBJ2-1
v_call: TRBV5-1
clone_size: once
cdr3_aa: CASSSSPGASYNEQFF
cdr3_nt: TGCGCCAGCAGCTCGAGTCCTGGGGCGTCCTACAATGAGCAGTTCTTC

d_call: TRBD1
j_call: TRBJ1-6
v_call: TRBV27
clone_size: -
cdr3_aa: CASRRRASTGARYNSPLHF
cdr3_nt: TGTGCCAGCAGACGACGGGCTTCGACAGGGGCAAGGTATAATTCACCCCTCCACTTT

d_call: -
j_call: TRBJ1-5
v_call: TRBV6-1
clone_size: -
cdr3_aa: CASSEALYSNQPQHF
cdr3_nt: TGTGCCAGCAGTGAAGCGCTCTATAGCAATCAGCCCCAGCATTTT

d_call: TRBD2
j_call: TRBJ2-1
v_call: TRBV5-1
clone_size: -
cdr3_aa: CASSPLTSGVPNEQFF
cdr3_nt: TGCGCCAGCAGCCCTTTGACTAGCGGGGTACCCAATGAGCAGTTCTTC

d_call: -
j_call: TRBJ1-4
v_call: TRBV29-1
clone_size: -
cdr3_aa: CSVSAGTNEKLFF
cdr3_nt: TGCAGCGTTTCGGCGGGAACTAATGAAAAACTGTTTTTT

d_call: TRBD1
j_call: TRBJ1-1
v_call: TRBV2
clone_size: -
cdr3_aa: CASSLQGAVTEAFF
cdr3_nt: TGTGCCAGCAGTTTACAGGGGGCGGTCACTGAAGCTTTCTTT

d_call: -
j_call: TRBJ1-3
v_call: TRBV13
clone_size: -
cdr3_aa: CASSPLGHSINSGNTIYF
cdr3_nt: TGTGCCAGCTCACCCTTGGGACACTCAATCAACTCTGGAAACACCATATATTTT

d_call: -
j_call: TRBJ2-7
v_call: TRBV29-1
clone_size: -
cdr3_aa: CSVTSGEDEQYF
cdr3_nt: TGCAGCGTAACGAGTGGTGAGGACGAGCAGTACTTC

d_call: -
j_call: TRBJ2-5
v_call: TRBV29-1
clone_size: -
cdr3_aa: CSVVHGDGETQYF
cdr3_nt: TGCAGCGTTGTACATGGCGACGGGGAGACCCAGTACTTC

d_call: TRBD1
j_call: TRBJ1-3
v_call: TRBV7-8
clone_size: -
cdr3_aa: CASSPDRASGNTIYF
cdr3_nt: TGTGCCAGCAGCCCGGACAGGGCCTCTGGAAACACCATATATTTT

d_call: -
j_call: TRBJ1-4
v_call: TRBV7-2
clone_size: once
cdr3_aa: CASSPRRRATNEKLFF
cdr3_nt: TGTGCCAGCAGCCCGAGGCGCAGGGCTACTAATGAAAAACTGTTTTTT

d_call: -
j_call: TRBJ2-7
v_call: TRBV28
clone_size: -
cdr3_aa: CASGSRQSSYEQYF
cdr3_nt: TGTGCCAGCGGGAGCAGACAAAGCTCCTACGAGCAGTACTTC

d_call: -
j_call: TRBJ1-1
v_call: TRBV5-5
clone_size: -
cdr3_aa: CASLPLGGGSEAFF
cdr3_nt: TGTGCCAGCCTACCCCTCGGGGGAGGATCTGAAGCTTTCTTT

d_call: -
j_call: TRBJ1-5
v_call: TRBV27
clone_size: -
cdr3_aa: CASSLWPGYNQPQHF
cdr3_nt: TGTGCCAGCAGTTTATGGCCAGGGTACAATCAGCCCCAGCATTTT

d_call: TRBD1
j_call: TRBJ1-1
v_call: TRBV11-1
clone_size: -
cdr3_aa: CASSPTTGAPEAFF
cdr3_nt: TGTGCCAGCAGCCCCACGACAGGGGCCCCTGAAGCTTTCTTT

d_call: TRBD1
j_call: TRBJ2-4
v_call: TRBV25-1
clone_size: -
cdr3_aa: CASSDLQGADIQYF
cdr3_nt: TGTGCCAGCAGTGACCTACAGGGGGCCGACATTCAGTACTTC

d_call: TRBD2
j_call: TRBJ2-7
v_call: TRBV4-3
clone_size: -
cdr3_aa: CASSQDLTSQNYEQYF
cdr3_nt: TGCGCCAGCAGCCAAGATCTGACTAGCCAAAATTACGAGCAGTACTTC

d_call: -
j_call: TRBJ2-1
v_call: TRBV11-2
clone_size: -
cdr3_aa: CASSLDRDFSFF
cdr3_nt: TGTGCCAGCAGCCTAGACCGGGACTTTTCGTTCTTC

d_call: TRBD1
j_call: TRBJ1-5
v_call: TRBV7-2
clone_size: -
cdr3_aa: CASSLVGQGANQPQHF
cdr3_nt: TGTGCCAGCAGCTTAGTGGGACAGGGGGCCAATCAGCCCCAGCATTTT

d_call: -
j_call: TRBJ1-6
v_call: TRBV6-5
clone_size: -
cdr3_aa: CASSYNWGGLGSPLHF
cdr3_nt: TGTGCCAGCAGTTACAATTGGGGGGGGTTGGGTTCACCCCTCCACTTT

d_call: -
j_call: TRBJ1-1
v_call: TRBV7-9
clone_size: -
cdr3_aa: CASSLGGWNTEAFF
cdr3_nt: TGTGCCAGCAGCTTAGGGGGCTGGAACACTGAAGCTTTCTTT

d_call: -
j_call: TRBJ1-5
v_call: TRBV6-5
clone_size: -
cdr3_aa: CASSYSGGNQPQHF
cdr3_nt: TGTGCCAGCAGTTACTCAGGGGGCAATCAGCCCCAGCATTTT

d_call: TRBD1
j_call: TRBJ2-6
v_call: TRBV7-9
clone_size: -
cdr3_aa: CASSSLPGQGSGANVLTF
cdr3_nt: TGTGCCAGCAGCTCCCTCCCGGGACAGGGTTCTGGGGCCAACGTCCTGACTTTC

d_call: -
j_call: TRBJ2-6
v_call: TRBV11-2
clone_size: -
cdr3_aa: CASSRQYSGANVLTF
cdr3_nt: TGTGCCAGCAGCCGACAGTACTCTGGGGCCAACGTCCTGACTTTC

d_call: TRBD2
j_call: TRBJ2-5
v_call: TRBV18
clone_size: -
cdr3_aa: CASSPLAGAQETQYF
cdr3_nt: TGTGCCAGCTCACCACTAGCGGGGGCCCAAGAGACCCAGTACTTC

d_call: -
j_call: TRBJ1-1
v_call: TRBV5-1
clone_size: -
cdr3_aa: CASSQDRTLPAEAFF
cdr3_nt: TGCGCCAGCAGCCAAGACAGGACTCTCCCCGCAGAAGCTTTCTTT

d_call: -
j_call: TRBJ2-5
v_call: TRBV4-3
clone_size: -
cdr3_aa: CASSQVTGSRWETQYF
cdr3_nt: TGCGCCAGCAGCCAAGTGACAGGTTCCAGATGGGAGACCCAGTACTTC

d_call: TRBD1
j_call: TRBJ2-7
v_call: TRBV6-6
clone_size: -
cdr3_aa: CASTLSGTGGTYEQYF
cdr3_nt: TGTGCCAGCACCCTATCGGGTACAGGGGGAACCTACGAGCAGTACTTC